This T cell receptor (beta chain) is drawn from a study of shared clonotypes between healthy human individuals. General study points: Relative to memory subsets, naive subsets generally showed larger estimated richness. Sampling involved blood alone; tissue repertoires likely differ.

In this sample, this clone turned up many times. Its cognate antigen is unknown. CD8 memory pooled CD45RO+ cells and CCR7-negative CD45RA+ TemRA cells. The CDR3 is made up of 12 amino acids. CDR1 is SQVTM and CDR2 is ANQGSEA in the germline V gene. Trimming cost V 7 bases and J 5 bases; bases outside gene matches: 6. The table came from immunoSEQ multiplex PCR; TCRdb's copy has only in-frame clones and leaves some out. This table holds some 79,000 clones, roughly two thirds found once. The chain uses TRBV29-1 and TRBJ2-7; 9 nucleotides match TRBD1. Specimen: memory CD8+ T cells sorted from blood. Indicated subset: CD45RO+ cells pooled with CCR7-negative TemRA cells. The sequence was obtained from a man aged 25-40 years in good health. CDR3 sequence (DNA): TGCAGCGCCCGGGACAGGGAGGACGAGCAGTACTTC. This translates into CSARDREDEQYF.